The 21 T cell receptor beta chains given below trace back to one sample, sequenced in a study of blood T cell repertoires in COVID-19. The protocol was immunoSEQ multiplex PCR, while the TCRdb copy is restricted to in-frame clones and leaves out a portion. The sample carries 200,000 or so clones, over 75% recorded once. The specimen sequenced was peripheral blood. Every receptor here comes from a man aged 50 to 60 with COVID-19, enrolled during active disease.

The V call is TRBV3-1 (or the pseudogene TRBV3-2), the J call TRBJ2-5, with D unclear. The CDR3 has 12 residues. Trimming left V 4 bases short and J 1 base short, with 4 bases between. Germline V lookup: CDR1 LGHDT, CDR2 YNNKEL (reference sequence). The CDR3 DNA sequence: TGTGCCAGCAGCCGGCCCCAAGAGACCCAGTACTTC. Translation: CASSRPQETQYF.

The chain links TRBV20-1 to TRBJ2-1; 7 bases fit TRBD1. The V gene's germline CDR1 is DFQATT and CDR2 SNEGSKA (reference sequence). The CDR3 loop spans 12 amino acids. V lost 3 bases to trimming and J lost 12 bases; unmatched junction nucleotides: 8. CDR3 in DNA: TGCAGTGCTAGTCGGTCAGGGGGTTTGCAGTTCTTC. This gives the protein CSASRSGGLQFF.

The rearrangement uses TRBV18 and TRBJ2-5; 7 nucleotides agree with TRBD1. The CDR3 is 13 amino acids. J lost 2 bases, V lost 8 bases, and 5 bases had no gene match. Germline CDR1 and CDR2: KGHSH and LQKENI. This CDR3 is CASTSQGQETQYF. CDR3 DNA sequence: TGTGCCAGCACCTCACAGGGGCAAGAGACCCAGTACTTC.

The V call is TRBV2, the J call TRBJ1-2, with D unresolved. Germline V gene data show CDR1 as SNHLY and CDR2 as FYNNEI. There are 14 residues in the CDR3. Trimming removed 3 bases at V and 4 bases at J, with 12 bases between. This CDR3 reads CASSETTQIYGYTF. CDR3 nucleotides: TGTGCCAGCAGTGAGACAACCCAAATCTATGGCTACACCTTC.

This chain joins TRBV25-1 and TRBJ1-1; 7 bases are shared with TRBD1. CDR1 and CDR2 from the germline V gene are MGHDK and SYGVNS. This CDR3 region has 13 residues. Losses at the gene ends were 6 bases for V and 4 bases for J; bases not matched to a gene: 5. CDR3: CASRTGTVTEAFF. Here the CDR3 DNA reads TGTGCCAGCAGGACCGGGACAGTCACTGAAGCTTTCTTT.

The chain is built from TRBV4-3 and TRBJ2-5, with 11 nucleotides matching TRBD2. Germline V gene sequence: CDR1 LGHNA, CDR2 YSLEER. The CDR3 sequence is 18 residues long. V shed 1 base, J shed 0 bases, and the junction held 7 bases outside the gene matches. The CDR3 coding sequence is TGCGCCAGCAGCCAAGTGGCTAGCGGGGGGCCGTACCAAGAGACCCAGTACTTC. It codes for CASSQVASGGPYQETQYF.

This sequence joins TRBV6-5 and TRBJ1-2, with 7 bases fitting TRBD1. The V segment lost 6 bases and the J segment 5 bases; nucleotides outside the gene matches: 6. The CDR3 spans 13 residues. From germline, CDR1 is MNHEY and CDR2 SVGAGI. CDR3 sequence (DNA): TGTGCCAGCAGAGGGACAGCCCGATATGGCTACACCTTC. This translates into CASRGTARYGYTF.

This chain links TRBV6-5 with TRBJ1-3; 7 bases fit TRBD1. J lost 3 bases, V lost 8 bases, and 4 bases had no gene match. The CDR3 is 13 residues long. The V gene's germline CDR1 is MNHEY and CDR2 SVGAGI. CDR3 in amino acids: CASRTGVGNTIYF. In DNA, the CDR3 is TGTGCCAGCCGCACAGGGGTTGGAAACACCATATATTTT.

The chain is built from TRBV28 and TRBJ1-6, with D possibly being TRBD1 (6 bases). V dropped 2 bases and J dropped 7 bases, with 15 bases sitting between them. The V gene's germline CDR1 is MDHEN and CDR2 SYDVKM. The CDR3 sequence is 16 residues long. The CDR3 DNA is TGTGCCAGCAGTTTAACACAGGGTACTCTGAATTCACCCCTCCACTTT. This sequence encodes CASSLTQGTLNSPLHF.

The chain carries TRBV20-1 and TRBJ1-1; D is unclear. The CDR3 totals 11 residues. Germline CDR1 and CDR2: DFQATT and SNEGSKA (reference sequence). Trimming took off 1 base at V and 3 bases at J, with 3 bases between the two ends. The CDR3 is CSARAYTEAFF. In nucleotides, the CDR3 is TGCAGTGCTAGAGCATACACTGAAGCTTTCTTT.

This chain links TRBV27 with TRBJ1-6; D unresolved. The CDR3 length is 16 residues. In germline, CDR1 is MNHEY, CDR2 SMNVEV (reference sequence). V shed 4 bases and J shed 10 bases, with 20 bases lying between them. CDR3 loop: CASSSWSGVVGSPLHF. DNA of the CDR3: TGTGCCAGCAGTTCCTGGAGCGGGGTTGTTGGGTCACCCCTCCACTTT.

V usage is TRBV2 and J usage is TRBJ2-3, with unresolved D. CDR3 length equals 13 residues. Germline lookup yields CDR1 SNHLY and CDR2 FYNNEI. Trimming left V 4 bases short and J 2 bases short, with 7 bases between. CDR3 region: CASSVGPTDTQYF. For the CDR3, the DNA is TGTGCCAGCAGTGTGGGCCCCACAGATACGCAGTATTTT. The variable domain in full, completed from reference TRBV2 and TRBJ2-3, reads EPEVTQTPSHQVTQMGQEVILRCVPISNHLYFYWYRQILGQKVEFLVSFYNNEISEKSEIFDDQFSVERPDGSNFTLKIRSTKLEDSAMYFCASSVGPTDTQYFGPGTRLTVL.

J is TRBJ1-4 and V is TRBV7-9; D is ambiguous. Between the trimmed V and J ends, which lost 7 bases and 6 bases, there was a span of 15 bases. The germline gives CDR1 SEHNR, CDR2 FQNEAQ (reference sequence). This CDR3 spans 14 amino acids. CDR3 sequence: CASTQGVGHEKLFF. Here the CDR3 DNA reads TGTGCCAGCACCCAAGGAGTTGGGCATGAAAAACTGTTTTTT.

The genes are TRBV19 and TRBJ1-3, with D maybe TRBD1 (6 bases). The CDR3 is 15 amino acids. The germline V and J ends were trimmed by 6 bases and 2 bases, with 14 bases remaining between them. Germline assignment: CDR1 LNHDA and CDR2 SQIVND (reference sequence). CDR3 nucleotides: TGTGCCAGTAGGGGCTTGACAGGAGCTGGAAACACCATATATTTT. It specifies CASRGLTGAGNTIYF.

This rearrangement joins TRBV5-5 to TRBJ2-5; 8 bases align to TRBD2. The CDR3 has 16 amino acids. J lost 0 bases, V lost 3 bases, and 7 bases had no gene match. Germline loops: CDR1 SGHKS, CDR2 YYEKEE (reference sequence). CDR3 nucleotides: TGTGCCAGCAGCTATTCCCATAGCGGGGACCAAGAGACCCAGTACTTC. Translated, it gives CASSYSHSGDQETQYF.

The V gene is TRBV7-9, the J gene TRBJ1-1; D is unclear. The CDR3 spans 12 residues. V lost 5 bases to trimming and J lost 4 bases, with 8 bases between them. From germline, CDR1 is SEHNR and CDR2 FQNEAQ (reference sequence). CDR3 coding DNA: TGTGCCAGCAGCCCTGAGGGCACTGAAGCTTTCTTT. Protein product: CASSPEGTEAFF.

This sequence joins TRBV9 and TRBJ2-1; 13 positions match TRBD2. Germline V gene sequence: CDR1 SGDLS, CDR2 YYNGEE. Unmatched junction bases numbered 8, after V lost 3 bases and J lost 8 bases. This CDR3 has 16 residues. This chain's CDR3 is CASSALGTSGADEQFF. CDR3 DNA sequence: TGTGCCAGCAGCGCCCTCGGGACTAGCGGGGCGGATGAGCAGTTCTTC.

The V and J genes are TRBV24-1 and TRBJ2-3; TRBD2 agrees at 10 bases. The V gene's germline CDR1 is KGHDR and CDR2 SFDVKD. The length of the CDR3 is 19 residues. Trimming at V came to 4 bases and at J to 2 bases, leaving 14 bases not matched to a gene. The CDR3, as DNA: TGTGCCACCAGTGAATCAAGCGGGAGGGGCTCTCGGGACACAGATACGCAGTATTTT. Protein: CATSESSGRGSRDTDTQYF.

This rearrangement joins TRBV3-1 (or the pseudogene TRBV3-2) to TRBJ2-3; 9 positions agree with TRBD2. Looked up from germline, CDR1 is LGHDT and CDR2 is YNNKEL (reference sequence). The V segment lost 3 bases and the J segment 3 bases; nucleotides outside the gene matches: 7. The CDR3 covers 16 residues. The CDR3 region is CASSQGLAGLTDTQYF. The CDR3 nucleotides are TGTGCCAGCAGCCAGGGGCTAGCGGGATTGACAGATACGCAGTATTTT.

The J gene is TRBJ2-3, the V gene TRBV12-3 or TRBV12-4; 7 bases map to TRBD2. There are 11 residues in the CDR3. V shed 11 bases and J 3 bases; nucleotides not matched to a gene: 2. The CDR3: CAGGSTDTQYF. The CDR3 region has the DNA TGTGCCGGCGGGAGTACAGATACGCAGTATTTT.

As DNA, the CDR3 is TGTGCCAGCAGCGTAGGACCGAGGGAGGATACGCAGTATTTT. It codes for CASSVGPREDTQYF. The rearrangement links TRBV9 to TRBJ2-3, with D perhaps matching TRBD2 (5 bases). CDR3 size: 14 residues. From germline, CDR1 is SGDLS and CDR2 YYNGEE. The V end was cut by 0 bases, the J end by 6 bases, with 11 bases between. The full variable domain, completed using reference TRBV9 and TRBJ2-3, is DSGVTQTPKHLITATGQRVTLRCSPRSGDLSVYWYQQSLDQGLQFLIQYYNGEERAKGNILERFSAQQFPDLHSELNLSSLELGDSALYFCASSVGPREDTQYFGPGTRLTVL.